This TCR beta chain derives from a study of blood T cell repertoires in COVID-19. About the study: Researchers got acute and convalescent COVID-19 samples from the United States, Italy and Spain. PBMCs, B-cell-depleted T cells, or T cells were the source of the cDNA or gDNA that made up the material.

The J segment lost 1 base and the V segment lost 4 bases, leaving 13 bases of the junction unmatched. The CDR3 runs 18 residues. From germline, CDR1 is SGDLS and CDR2 YYNGEE. Original analysis: Estimated nucleated cell counts came from reference gene primer amplification. Data came from immunoSEQ multiplex PCR; TCRdb stores just in-frame clones and leaves some out. The DNA gave D and trimming, while V, J and clone size come from that table. The sample yields roughly 72,000 clones, roughly 90% seen once. The sample taken for sequencing was peripheral blood. The chain joins TRBV9 to TRBJ2-3; 9 nucleotides agree with TRBD2. The source of this sequence is a human donor in a cohort sampled during active COVID-19. The CDR3 protein is CASSPHGRGGPGTDTQYF. The CDR3 DNA reads TGTGCCAGCAGCCCCCACGGGCGGGGGGGCCCAGGCACAGATACGCAGTATTTT.